This T cell receptor beta chain is from a study of PD-1 blockade in classical Hodgkin lymphoma. General observations from the study: Significantly greater TCR diversity emerged by C4D1 in CD4+ cells but not CD8+ cells. Patients with a complete response exhibited baseline diversity comparable to newly diagnosed patients. Healthy donors reportedly exceeded newly diagnosed patients in baseline TCR diversity.

Notes on this clone: The target antigen is unknown.

This CDR3 region has 15 residues. From germline, CDR1 is MNHNY and CDR2 SVGAGI (reference sequence). With 2 bases removed from V and 2 bases from J, the gap between germline ends came to 13 bases. Patients all relapsed after autologous stem cell transplantation, and there was variation in brentuximab vedotin exposure. Responses achieved at best were complete response, partial response or progressive disease. The table came from immunoSEQ multiplex PCR; TCRdb's copy has only in-frame clones and leaves some out. Among under 70,000 clones listed, around 89% were seen once. This receptor was obtained from a human donor with classical Hodgkin lymphoma. The sequencing used peripheral blood mononuclear cells (PBMCs), collected at baseline. V usage is TRBV6-6 and J usage is TRBJ2-7, with D possibly TRBD2 on 6 matching bases. CDR3 DNA: TGTGCCAGCAGTTACGCGGGACTCGCCGCCTACGAGCAGTACTTC. Translation: CASSYAGLAAYEQYF.